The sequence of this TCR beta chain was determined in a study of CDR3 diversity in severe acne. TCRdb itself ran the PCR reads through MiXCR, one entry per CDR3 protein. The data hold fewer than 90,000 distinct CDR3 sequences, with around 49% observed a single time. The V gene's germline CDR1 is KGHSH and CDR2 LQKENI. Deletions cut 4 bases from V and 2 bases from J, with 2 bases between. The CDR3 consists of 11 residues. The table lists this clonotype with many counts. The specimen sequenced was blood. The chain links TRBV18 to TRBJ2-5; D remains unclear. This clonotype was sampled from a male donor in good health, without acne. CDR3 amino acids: CASSRQETQYF. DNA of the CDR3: TGTGCCAGCTCACGGCAAGAGACCCAGTACTTC.